This TCR beta chain was identified during a study of T cells in Graves' hyperthyroidism and ophthalmopathy (dated by TCRdb to the late 2010s). Regarding the study in general: Peripheral blood was sampled at the time of initial diagnosis, prior to any treatment. A discovery cohort of roughly 100 patients, approximately 44 with Graves' ophthalmopathy and 57 with stable Graves' hyperthyroidism, was used to find distinguishing TCR V-J signatures. Whether ophthalmopathy could be predicted prospectively was tested in an independent validation cohort made up of 18 hyperthyroidism patients plus 17 patients who later progressed to ophthalmopathy. The 100 discovery patients were randomly divided into training and test sets at a 7:3 ratio. In six Graves' hyperthyroidism patients, the study also compared T-cell repertoires from thyroid tissue with T-cell repertoires from blood. Once sampling was done, hyperthyroidism patients were given methimazole at a starting dose of 30 mg daily, whereas ophthalmopathy patients were given high-dose intravenous methylprednisolone. According to the paper, TCR Vbeta CDR3 sequencing was carried out on approximately 140 peripheral blood samples, which came from 40 to 45 ophthalmopathy, under 85 hyperthyroidism and around 17 progressor patients. What the authors observed across the whole study: Sample size was not statistically predetermined, and blinding of investigators to group allocation was not performed. During validation, the model predicted progression to ophthalmopathy a median of approximately 6 months ahead of onset, with just under 71% sensitivity and 72.22% specificity. Most expanded thyroid clonotypes (frequency above 0.001) were also detected in blood, a finding suggesting that blood repertoires may reflect thyroid immune responses. A model built on a 13 V-J signature distinguished ophthalmopathy from stable hyperthyroidism, reaching about 89% sensitivity and approximately 83% specificity in cross-validation and 80%/75% in testing.

Moderately to severely active disease, a Clinical Activity Score of at least 3, a NOSPECS grade of at least 4, and a duration under 3 months were present in ophthalmopathy patients. The study excluded patients with uncontrolled infections, other autoimmune diseases, pregnancy or lactation. Diagnoses were established on the basis of clinical symptoms, serum thyroxine and TRAb, thyroid ultrasound, and orbital computed tomography. PBMCs were isolated from approximately 10 ml of fresh peripheral blood by Ficoll-Paque density gradient centrifugation. Total RNA was extracted using Trizol reagent, and RNA quality was assessed on an Agilent 2100 Bioanalyzer. The TCR beta CDR3 regions were amplified from the RNA transcripts. For the first round of RT-PCR on the TCR CDR3, the HTBI primer set was used together with the Qiagen OneStep RT-PCR kit. Libraries were constructed in a second round of multiplex PCR, after which size selection and purification were performed. Paired-end sequencing of the libraries was performed with 100 bp reads on an Illumina HiSeq2000. On the authors' methods: SOAPnuke was used to process the raw data, with reads discarded if the reads contained adapters or uncalled bases, had a mean Phred below 15, or lacked an exact constant-primer or identifier match. COPE v1.2.5 was used to merge the high-quality paired reads, and each unique nucleotide sequence was defined as a clonotype. Clonotypes were aligned to IMGT TRBV, TRBD and TRBJ reference segments using MiTCR v1.1. The analysis included only V-J combinations with a frequency above 0.0001, which together covered around 99% of the repertoires. A TCS score was defined as the ratio between F50 (clonal expansion) and ExV (chaos), using BLOSUM62-based TCRdist between CDR3 peptides within each V-J. Welch's t-statistics and random forest reduced just over 500 V-J features to roughly 13, which were used in a naive Bayes classifier (R e1071). Using fastp trimming at Q25 and MiXCR clonotype assembly, TCRdb reanalyzed the public sequencing data and kept in-frame beta chains. Identical CDR3 proteins give one entry, which carries the most common genes and DNA. TCRdb, rather than the study authors, made the V and J calls. Here the sample has around 370,000 distinct CDR3 sequences; about 18% occur a single time. Around two fifths of the sample belongs to the ten largest clones.

As to this clonotype: Its antigen remains unidentified. Per-base quality was not reported, and no clone a single base away is much larger than it.

The sequencing input was blood. The sequence came from a man between 18 and 29 years old with Graves' ophthalmopathy.

CDR3 reads: CASIGRGKVTGELFF. In nucleotides, the sequence is TGTGCCAGTATAGGTCGTGGGAAGGTGACCGGGGAGCTGTTTTTT. The chain joins TRBV19 to TRBJ2-2; no D gene is confidently identified. V is cut by 7 bases and J by 5 bases, and the space between the germline ends is 17 bases. Including cysteine and phenylalanine, the CDR3 has 15 amino acids. Solely the CDR3 DNA is kept, with 45 bases framed from the first base. Taken from the germline V gene (reference sequence), the CDR1 and CDR2 loops are LNHDA and SQIVND.